Following are 28 T cell receptor beta chains from one sample sequenced in a study of cytomegalovirus exposure and HLA in healthy donors listed by TCRdb under 2017. Library generation was performed with the immunoSEQ multiplex PCR assay. A mixture of 60 forward primers for TCR Vbeta segments and 13 reverse primers for TCR Jbeta segments was used in the multiplex PCR. Sourced from immuneACCESS, this table was stored by TCRdb with only in-frame sequences that have V and J called. A share of the clones is absent; for the studies checked, an unresolved V gene accounts for under half, and the remainder has no known explanation. The sample includes some 130,000 clones, with approximately 70% observed a single time. The ten largest make up over 1.5% of the sample. Material: PBMCs. The receptors come from a human donor in good health.

The V gene is TRBV10-3, the J gene TRBJ2-1, with 11 nucleotides matching TRBD1. Germline trimming cut 6 bases from V and 4 bases from J; bases unmatched to any gene: 5. The CDR3 loop spans 15 amino acids. CDR1 and CDR2 from the germline V gene are ENHRY and SYGVKD. The CDR3 sequence: CAISQGTGGYNEQFF. In DNA, the CDR3 is TGTGCCATCAGCCAAGGGACAGGGGGTTACAATGAGCAGTTCTTC.

The CDR3 spells CASSFEETQYF. The CDR3 DNA sequence: TGTGCCAGCAGCTTCGAAGAGACCCAGTACTTC. The chain recombines TRBV5-6 with TRBJ2-5; D not certain. The CDR3 is 11 residues long. The germline V gene has CDR1 SGHDT and CDR2 YYEEEE. Trimming removed 2 bases at V and 3 bases at J, with 2 bases between.

This chain links TRBV7-2 with TRBJ2-7; 9 nucleotides align to TRBD2. Germline V gene data show CDR1 as SGHTA and CDR2 as FQGNSA. The CDR3 is made up of 16 amino acids. The V segment lost 1 base and the J segment 2 bases; nucleotides outside the gene matches: 6. CDR3 residues: CASSLGASGTTYEQYF. CDR3 coding DNA: TGTGCCAGCAGCTTAGGCGCTAGCGGGACGACCTACGAGCAGTACTTC.

This clone was detected only a few times. The rearrangement links TRBV13 to TRBJ2-7, with TRBD1 identical over 7 bases. The length of the CDR3 is 14 residues. J gave up 3 bases and V 3 bases, and 5 bases lay outside the gene matches. Germline V gene lookup returns CDR1 PRHDT and CDR2 FYEKMQ (reference sequence). The DNA of the CDR3 is TGTGCCAGCAGCTTGGGACAGCTCAGCTACGAGCAGTACTTC. Translated, it gives CASSLGQLSYEQYF.

The V call is TRBV28, the J call TRBJ2-7, with 7 bases matching TRBD2. Germline V gene data show CDR1 as MDHEN and CDR2 as SYDVKM. The CDR3 consists of 17 residues. V gave up 4 bases and J gave up 0 bases; unmatched junction bases: 12. The CDR3 DNA reads as TGTGCCAGCAGTTCCCGGTTGACGGGAGGTATCTCCTACGAGCAGTACTTC. Protein: CASSSRLTGGISYEQYF.

V usage is TRBV27 and J usage is TRBJ1-5, with 7 positions matching TRBD1. Germline values: CDR1 MNHEY, CDR2 SMNVEV (reference sequence). Germline trimming cut 5 bases from V and 2 bases from J; bases unmatched to any gene: 6. There are 15 residues in the CDR3. This CDR3 reads CASSPSTGGNQPQHF. CDR3 sequence (DNA): TGTGCCAGCAGTCCCTCAACAGGGGGCAATCAGCCCCAGCATTTT.

This rearrangement joins TRBV7-9 to TRBJ1-5; D is undetermined. CDR3 length: 14 amino acids. CDR1 is SEHNR and CDR2 is FQNEAQ in the germline V gene (reference sequence). The V and J ends lost 5 bases and 4 bases respectively, with 12 bases between them. CDR3 coding DNA: TGTGCCAGCAGCCCGGGGTCCTCAAATCAGCCCCAGCATTTT. Its protein product is CASSPGSSNQPQHF.

This clone was seen a handful of times. DNA for the CDR3: TGTGCCAGCAGCTCATCACGACTAGCGGGAGGGAGCGGGGAGCTGTTTTTT. Translation: CASSSSRLAGGSGELFF. The chain combines TRBV7-3 with TRBJ2-2; 14 nucleotides match TRBD2. The CDR3 totals 17 residues. The ends lost 4 bases at V and 7 bases at J; junction bases unmatched: 8. CDR1 and CDR2 (germline): SGHTA, FQGTGA.

This clone was seen a single time. The gene calls are TRBV4-1 and TRBJ1-6; 8 positions match TRBD1. V lost 4 bases, J lost 6 bases, and 17 bases stayed unmatched. The CDR3 loop spans 19 amino acids. Germline CDR1 is MGHRA and CDR2 is YSYEKL. The CDR3 nucleotides are TGCGCCAGCAGCCCTCTGCTCGCAGGGGGCCCCGTGGGTAATTCACCCCTCCACTTT. As protein: CASSPLLAGGPVGNSPLHF.

This clone was seen more than once but under ten times. The chain uses TRBV6-1 and TRBJ2-5, with D perhaps matching TRBD1 (6 bases). Germline values: CDR1 MNHNS, CDR2 SASEGT. V lost 6 bases and J 5 bases, leaving 10 bases between the germline ends. The CDR3 extends over 12 amino acids. The CDR3 nucleotides read TGTGCCAGCAGGGACAGCCCGGAGACCCAGTACTTC. The encoded protein is CASRDSPETQYF.

This clone is a singleton in its sample. This chain uses TRBV18 with TRBJ1-4; 12 bases are shared with TRBD1. Looked up from germline, CDR1 is KGHSH and CDR2 is LQKENI. The CDR3 runs to 18 residues. V lost 2 bases to trimming and J lost 1 base; unmatched junction nucleotides: 5. The CDR3 region has the DNA TGTGCCAGCTCACCATCCGGGACAGGGGGCGGAACTAATGAAAAACTGTTTTTT. Residues: CASSPSGTGGGTNEKLFF.

This chain links TRBV11-1 with TRBJ2-1; no reliable D call. Trimming removed 4 bases at V and 6 bases at J, with 10 bases between. The CDR3 is 13 amino acids. CDR1 and CDR2 (germline): SGHAT, FQDESV (reference sequence). Here the CDR3 DNA reads TGTGCCAGCAGCTATTTTAGTCTCAATGAGCAGTTCTTC. Protein sequence: CASSYFSLNEQFF. The full variable domain, with the rest looked up from reference TRBV11-1 and TRBJ2-1, is EAEVAQSPRYKITEKSQAVAFWCDPISGHATLYWYRQILGQGPELLVQFQDESVVDDSQLPKDRFSAERLKGVDSTLKIQPAELGDSAMYLCASSYFSLNEQFFGPGTRLTVL.

This chain links TRBV2 with TRBJ2-7; 11 nucleotides agree with TRBD2. Trimming took 5 bases from V and 6 from J; bases not matched to a gene: 3. The CDR3 contains 13 residues. From germline, CDR1 is SNHLY and CDR2 FYNNEI. The CDR3 reads CASSSSGRTEQYF. The CDR3 DNA is TGTGCCAGCAGTTCTAGCGGGAGGACCGAGCAGTACTTC.

This clone turned up a few times. The chain couples TRBV9 to TRBJ1-1; TRBD1 is a possible D gene (6 bases). The CDR3 runs 13 residues. Deletions cut 3 bases from V and 4 bases from J, with 10 bases between. CDR1 is SGDLS, CDR2 YYNGEE, per germline. The CDR3 DNA is TGTGCCAGCAGCGCCACAGGGAGCACTGAAGCTTTCTTT. Translated, it gives CASSATGSTEAFF.

The chain couples TRBV19 to TRBJ2-7; D possibly corresponds to TRBD1 (5 bases). The CDR3 has 16 residues. Looked up from germline, CDR1 is LNHDA and CDR2 is SQIVND (reference sequence). V was trimmed by 3 bases and J by 6 bases, leaving 21 bases between them. In DNA form, the CDR3 reads TGTGCCAGTAGTATCGATTCGCTTCCAGGGCTCTCCGAGCAGTACTTC. It is translated as CASSIDSLPGLSEQYF.

This clone has a single count. The rearrangement joins TRBV5-1 to TRBJ1-2, with TRBD1 matching over 7 bases. The CDR3 length is 16 residues. Germline V lookup: CDR1 SGHRS, CDR2 YFSETQ. V lost 4 bases, J lost 6 bases, and 15 bases stayed unmatched. CDR3 coding DNA: TGCGCCAGCAGCCCAGGGAAAGGGGGCCTCACCCATGGCTACACCTTC. Translating it yields CASSPGKGGLTHGYTF.

V usage is TRBV19 and J usage is TRBJ2-7; 8 bases match TRBD1. Per the germline V gene, CDR1 is LNHDA and CDR2 is SQIVND (reference sequence). The length of the CDR3 is 16 residues. The J segment lost 2 bases and the V segment lost 7 bases, leaving 13 bases of the junction unmatched. This CDR3 is CASTATLDREPYEQYF. The CDR3 DNA follows: TGTGCCAGTACTGCCACTTTGGACAGGGAACCCTACGAGCAGTACTTC.

The chain combines TRBV7-3 with TRBJ1-1, with 8 nucleotides matching TRBD1. Germline trimming cut 5 bases from V and 6 bases from J; bases unmatched to any gene: 5. CDR3 length: 13 residues. Germline V gene sequence: CDR1 SGHTA, CDR2 FQGTGA. CDR3 region: CASSPDRESEAFF. The CDR3 DNA follows: TGTGCCAGCAGCCCGGACAGGGAATCTGAAGCTTTCTTT.

This clone showed up just a few times. The V gene is TRBV7-8, the J gene TRBJ2-7; no clear D. V lost 5 bases and J lost 7, with 15 bases in between. Germline V lookup: CDR1 SGHVS, CDR2 FQNEAQ. The CDR3 contains 13 residues. The CDR3 sequence is CASSPRFSREQYF. The CDR3 coding sequence is TGTGCCAGCAGCCCCCGATTTTCCAGGGAGCAGTACTTC.

V is TRBV18 and J is TRBJ1-1, with a possible D match to TRBD1 (6 bases). Germline values: CDR1 KGHSH, CDR2 LQKENI. V was pared by 7 bases and J by 3 bases, with 12 bases between. The CDR3 extends over 13 amino acids. This chain's CDR3 is CASYGQLDTEAFF. DNA for the CDR3: TGTGCCAGCTACGGACAGCTAGACACTGAAGCTTTCTTT.

The V gene is TRBV6-5, the J gene TRBJ2-5; 7 bases fit TRBD2. V was clipped by 3 bases and J by 4 bases; unmatched bases: 8. The CDR3 totals 15 residues. Germline CDR1 MNHEY, CDR2 SVGAGI. The CDR3 loop reads CASSYMVGGRETQYF. In DNA, the CDR3 is TGTGCCAGCAGTTATATGGTGGGAGGGAGAGAGACCCAGTACTTC.

The chain has TRBV4-1 and TRBJ2-7; 8 nucleotides line up with TRBD2. The V and J ends lost 5 bases and 0 bases, in that order; junction bases with no gene match: 6. CDR3 length equals 15 residues. Germline-derived CDR1 and CDR2 are MGHRA and YSYEKL. In DNA, the CDR3 is TGCGCCAGCAGCTTAAGCGGGAGTAGCTCCTACGAGCAGTACTTC. Residues: CASSLSGSSSYEQYF.

The chain recombines TRBV15 with TRBJ2-3, with 12 positions matching TRBD2. CDR1 LNHNV and CDR2 YYDKDF come from the germline V gene (reference sequence). V shed 8 bases and J 0 bases; nucleotides not matched to a gene: 12. The CDR3 totals 18 residues. The CDR3: CATLPGGTSGSSTDTQYF. CDR3 sequence (DNA): TGTGCCACCCTCCCTGGGGGGACTAGCGGGTCTAGCACAGATACGCAGTATTTT.

The chain joins TRBV6-1 to TRBJ1-1; tentatively, D is TRBD1 (5 bases). This CDR3 is 13 amino acids long. Deletions cut 4 bases from V and 1 base from J, with 7 bases between. Germline CDR1 reads MNHNS; CDR2 reads SASEGT. The CDR3: CASSVRGNTEAFF. DNA for the CDR3: TGTGCCAGCAGTGTAAGGGGGAACACTGAAGCTTTCTTT.

V gene TRBV9 combines with J gene TRBJ2-3; 8 nucleotides match TRBD2. The ends lost 0 bases at V and 3 bases at J; junction bases unmatched: 6. Germline loops: CDR1 SGDLS, CDR2 YYNGEE. The CDR3 length is 16 residues. Here the CDR3 DNA reads TGTGCCAGCAGCGTAGTTACTAGCGGAGGGACAGATACGCAGTATTTT. Protein product: CASSVVTSGGTDTQYF.

This clone was seen a few times. The V call is TRBV7-3, the J call TRBJ2-1; 12 bases agree with TRBD2. The ends lost 5 bases at V and 2 bases at J; junction bases unmatched: 7. The CDR3 covers 17 residues. Germline V gene lookup returns CDR1 SGHTA and CDR2 FQGTGA. The CDR3, as DNA: TGTGCCAGCAGCCCACGACTAGCGGGGGTTCCCTACAATGAGCAGTTCTTC. Its translation: CASSPRLAGVPYNEQFF.

The chain combines TRBV27 with TRBJ2-2; D is possibly TRBD1 (5 bases). Germline V gene data show CDR1 as MNHEY and CDR2 as SMNVEV (reference sequence). The V gene lost 4 bases and the J gene lost 1 base, with 7 bases spanning the gap. The CDR3 has 14 amino acids. CDR3 nucleotide sequence: TGTGCCAGCAGTTACGACAGGAACACCGGGGAGCTGTTTTTT. It is translated as CASSYDRNTGELFF.

This clone was recorded a few times. This chain connects TRBV28 to TRBJ2-7; 8 bases match TRBD1. The CDR3 length is 15 residues. Looked up from germline, CDR1 is MDHEN and CDR2 is SYDVKM. After removal of 0 bases from V and 1 base from J, the junction contained 2 bases not matched to a gene. CDR3 coding DNA: TGTGCCAGCAGTTTATGGGGGACAGGTTCCTACGAGCAGTACTTC. The encoded protein is CASSLWGTGSYEQYF.